A selection of T cell receptor beta chains follows, all from one sample in a study of technical replicates of blood from a handful of donors. Assay used: immunoSEQ multiplex PCR; TCRdb lists only in-frame clones, some missing. There are tens of thousands of clones in the sample; about nine tenths occur only once, and 0.42% lies in the top ten. Sequencing was performed on T cells isolated from PBMCs. The receptors derive from a human donor in good health. The CDR3 runs from the conserved cysteine through the conserved F or W. The D gene is left open where the match is weak. Size is stated for part of the rows, as once, few or many counts, or as a class when the clone is expanded.

j_gene: TRBJ1-5; abundance: -; d_gene: TRBD1; v_gene: TRBV5-1; CDR3aa: CASSRTGGREPQHF; CDR3nt: TGCGCCAGCAGCCGCACAGGGGGCCGAGAGCCCCAGCATTTT
j_gene: TRBJ1-2; abundance: few; d_gene: -; v_gene: TRBV19; CDR3aa: CASSILASSNYGYTF; CDR3nt: TGTGCCAGTAGTATTTTAGCCAGTTCCAACTATGGCTACACCTTC
j_gene: TRBJ2-5; abundance: -; d_gene: TRBD2; v_gene: TRBV6-1; CDR3aa: CASSGGGRPEGWETQYF; CDR3nt: TGTGCCAGCAGTGGGGGCGGGAGGCCCGAGGGATGGGAGACCCAGTACTTC
j_gene: TRBJ2-7; abundance: -; d_gene: TRBD2; v_gene: TRBV5-4; CDR3aa: CASSRGSPFYEQYF; CDR3nt: TGTGCCAGCAGCCGCGGGAGTCCCTTCTACGAGCAGTACTTC
j_gene: TRBJ2-5; abundance: -; d_gene: -; v_gene: TRBV27; CDR3aa: CASSELGTKNSQETQYF; CDR3nt: TGTGCCAGCAGCGAACTCGGGACAAAAAACTCTCAAGAGACCCAGTACTTC
j_gene: TRBJ2-1; abundance: -; d_gene: TRBD2; v_gene: TRBV4-1; CDR3aa: CASSPSSGSSYEQFF; CDR3nt: TGCGCCAGCAGCCCAAGTAGCGGGAGTAGCTATGAGCAGTTCTTC
j_gene: TRBJ2-3; abundance: -; d_gene: TRBD1; v_gene: TRBV28; CDR3aa: CAGDSGQAGDTQYF; CDR3nt: TGTGCCGGTGACTCAGGACAGGCTGGAGATACGCAGTATTTT
j_gene: TRBJ2-1; abundance: -; d_gene: -; v_gene: TRBV30; CDR3aa: CAWNRGSSYNEQFF; CDR3nt: TGTGCCTGGAATAGGGGTAGCTCCTACAATGAGCAGTTCTTC
j_gene: TRBJ1-3; abundance: -; d_gene: -; v_gene: TRBV10-3; CDR3aa: CAIRYRGNTIYF; CDR3nt: TGTGCCATCAGATACAGGGGAAACACCATATATTTT
j_gene: TRBJ1-1; abundance: -; d_gene: -; v_gene: TRBV9; CDR3aa: CASSLSVNTEAFF; CDR3nt: TGTGCCAGCAGTCTGTCAGTGAACACTGAAGCTTTCTTT
j_gene: TRBJ1-2; abundance: -; d_gene: -; v_gene: TRBV6-6; CDR3aa: CASSYTGGYTF; CDR3nt: TGTGCCAGCAGTTATACAGGGGGCTACACCTTC
j_gene: TRBJ2-6; abundance: -; d_gene: -; v_gene: TRBV27; CDR3aa: CASSIFSGGANVLTF; CDR3nt: TGTGCCAGCAGTATTTTTTCAGGGGGGGCCAACGTCCTGACTTTC
j_gene: TRBJ2-7; abundance: -; d_gene: TRBD2; v_gene: TRBV6-1; CDR3aa: CASGLAGGPFEQYF; CDR3nt: TGTGCCAGCGGACTAGCGGGAGGTCCCTTTGAGCAGTACTTC
j_gene: TRBJ1-5; abundance: -; d_gene: -; v_gene: TRBV9; CDR3aa: CASSADGLSNQPQHF; CDR3nt: TGTGCCAGCAGCGCCGACGGACTTAGCAATCAGCCCCAGCATTTT
j_gene: TRBJ2-7; abundance: -; d_gene: TRBD1; v_gene: TRBV2; CDR3aa: CASLDRGSYEQYF; CDR3nt: TGTGCCAGCCTAGACAGGGGATCCTACGAGCAGTACTTC
j_gene: TRBJ1-1; abundance: few; d_gene: -; v_gene: TRBV28; CDR3aa: CASKRRSNTEAFF; CDR3nt: TGTGCCAGCAAAAGGAGGTCGAACACTGAAGCTTTCTTT
j_gene: TRBJ2-7; abundance: -; d_gene: -; v_gene: TRBV5-6; CDR3aa: CASSLASSYEQYF; CDR3nt: TGTGCCAGCAGCTTGGCCAGCTCCTACGAGCAGTACTTC
j_gene: TRBJ2-7; abundance: -; d_gene: -; v_gene: TRBV7-9; CDR3aa: CASSLLAGDTSYEQYF; CDR3nt: TGTGCCAGCAGCTTATTGGCAGGGGACACCTCCTACGAGCAGTACTTC
j_gene: TRBJ2-3; abundance: -; d_gene: TRBD1; v_gene: TRBV11-3; CDR3aa: CASSRGTGGTDTQYF; CDR3nt: TGTGCCAGCAGCCGAGGGACAGGGGGCACAGATACGCAGTATTTT
j_gene: TRBJ2-7; abundance: -; d_gene: -; v_gene: TRBV6-5; CDR3aa: CASSSNRELNEQYF; CDR3nt: TGTGCCAGCAGTTCGAACAGGGAGTTAAACGAGCAGTACTTC
j_gene: TRBJ2-1; abundance: -; d_gene: -; v_gene: TRBV10-3; CDR3aa: CAISESTGGGGYNEQFF; CDR3nt: TGTGCCATCAGTGAGTCTACAGGGGGCGGGGGGTACAATGAGCAGTTCTTC
j_gene: TRBJ1-4; abundance: -; d_gene: -; v_gene: TRBV11-3; CDR3aa: CASSTHRAAYEKLFF; CDR3nt: TGTGCCAGCAGCACACACAGGGCAGCGTATGAAAAACTGTTTTTT
j_gene: TRBJ2-7; abundance: -; d_gene: -; v_gene: TRBV5-4; CDR3aa: CASSSGQPLPYEQYF; CDR3nt: TGTGCCAGCAGCTCGGGACAACCTCTACCCTACGAGCAGTACTTC
j_gene: TRBJ1-1; abundance: -; d_gene: -; v_gene: TRBV27; CDR3aa: CASSLGQGALGAFF; CDR3nt: TGTGCCAGCAGCTTAGGCCAAGGTGCTCTAGGCGCTTTCTTT
j_gene: TRBJ2-5; abundance: -; d_gene: TRBD2; v_gene: TRBV7-9; CDR3aa: CASSFRLAQETQYF; CDR3nt: TGTGCCAGCAGCTTCCGACTAGCGCAAGAGACCCAGTACTTC
j_gene: TRBJ2-2; abundance: -; d_gene: TRBD2; v_gene: TRBV18; CDR3aa: CASSLRTSVNTGELFF; CDR3nt: TGTGCCAGCTCACTCCGGACTAGTGTGAACACCGGGGAGCTGTTTTTT
j_gene: TRBJ2-1; abundance: -; d_gene: TRBD2; v_gene: TRBV10-3; CDR3aa: CAIRVGLAGRDEQFF; CDR3nt: TGTGCCATCAGGGTTGGACTAGCGGGCCGCGATGAGCAGTTCTTC
j_gene: TRBJ2-3; abundance: -; d_gene: -; v_gene: TRBV30; CDR3aa: CAWSPLWSGSTDTQYF; CDR3nt: TGTGCCTGGAGTCCCCTGTGGAGCGGGAGCACAGATACGCAGTATTTT
j_gene: TRBJ2-2; abundance: -; d_gene: -; v_gene: TRBV2; CDR3aa: CASRQFDSYTGELFF; CDR3nt: TGTGCCAGCAGACAATTTGACAGCTACACCGGGGAGCTGTTTTTT
j_gene: TRBJ1-5; abundance: once; d_gene: -; v_gene: TRBV7-2; CDR3aa: CASSLDLNQPQHF; CDR3nt: TGTGCCAGCAGCTTAGATCTCAATCAGCCCCAGCATTTT
j_gene: TRBJ2-3; abundance: once; d_gene: TRBD1; v_gene: TRBV11-2; CDR3aa: CASSLAPGTGGPDTQYF; CDR3nt: TGTGCCAGCAGCTTAGCCCCCGGGACAGGGGGCCCAGATACGCAGTATTTT
j_gene: TRBJ2-1; abundance: -; d_gene: -; v_gene: TRBV5-1; CDR3aa: CASSQAGQANEQFF; CDR3nt: TGCGCCAGCAGCCAAGCGGGCCAGGCCAATGAGCAGTTCTTC
j_gene: TRBJ2-7; abundance: -; d_gene: TRBD1; v_gene: TRBV2; CDR3aa: CASSSPTGSYEQYF; CDR3nt: TGTGCCAGCAGTTCTCCGACAGGGAGCTACGAGCAGTACTTC
j_gene: TRBJ2-1; abundance: -; d_gene: TRBD2; v_gene: TRBV5-4; CDR3aa: CASSLGLAGGNEQFF; CDR3nt: TGTGCCAGCAGCTTGGGGCTAGCGGGAGGTAATGAGCAGTTCTTC
j_gene: TRBJ1-1; abundance: -; d_gene: TRBD1; v_gene: TRBV7-9; CDR3aa: CASGQGEVDTEAFF; CDR3nt: TGTGCCAGCGGGCAGGGGGAGGTCGACACTGAAGCTTTCTTT
j_gene: TRBJ1-2; abundance: -; d_gene: TRBD1; v_gene: TRBV7-9; CDR3aa: CASSSFPRTGGYGYTF; CDR3nt: TGTGCCAGCAGCTCCTTCCCAAGGACAGGGGGGTATGGCTACACCTTC
j_gene: TRBJ2-5; abundance: -; d_gene: -; v_gene: TRBV13; CDR3aa: CASSPSGETQYF; CDR3nt: TGTGCCAGCAGCCCGAGCGGTGAGACCCAGTACTTC
j_gene: TRBJ1-5; abundance: -; d_gene: TRBD1; v_gene: TRBV19; CDR3aa: CASMDRGYQPQHF; CDR3nt: TGTGCCAGTATGGACAGGGGGTATCAGCCCCAGCATTTT
j_gene: TRBJ2-3; abundance: -; d_gene: -; v_gene: TRBV11-2; CDR3aa: CASSLEHGITDTQYF; CDR3nt: TGTGCCAGCAGCTTAGAACACGGGATAACAGATACGCAGTATTTT
j_gene: TRBJ2-5; abundance: -; d_gene: TRBD1; v_gene: TRBV6-5; CDR3aa: CATQRQGPLETQYF; CDR3nt: TGTGCCACCCAGAGACAGGGTCCCTTGGAGACCCAGTACTTC
j_gene: TRBJ2-3; abundance: -; d_gene: -; v_gene: TRBV19; CDR3aa: CASRDPRVLSSDTQYF; CDR3nt: TGTGCCAGTAGAGATCCCCGGGTCCTATCCTCAGATACGCAGTATTTT
j_gene: TRBJ2-2; abundance: -; d_gene: -; v_gene: TRBV7-7; CDR3aa: CASSSPLTGELFF; CDR3nt: TGTGCTAGCAGCTCACCACTCACCGGGGAGCTGTTTTTT
j_gene: TRBJ2-7; abundance: -; d_gene: -; v_gene: TRBV7-9; CDR3aa: CASSLSGSGSYEQYF; CDR3nt: TGTGCCAGCAGCTTAAGCGGAAGTGGGTCCTACGAGCAGTACTTC
j_gene: TRBJ2-1; abundance: -; d_gene: -; v_gene: TRBV7-2; CDR3aa: CASSPYSEQNNEQFF; CDR3nt: TGTGCCAGCAGCCCTTACAGTGAACAAAACAATGAGCAGTTCTTC
j_gene: TRBJ2-7; abundance: once; d_gene: -; v_gene: TRBV4-1; CDR3aa: CASSQVGGSSYEQYF; CDR3nt: TGCGCCAGCAGCCAAGTAGGAGGCAGCTCCTACGAGCAGTACTTC
j_gene: TRBJ2-3; abundance: -; d_gene: -; v_gene: TRBV18; CDR3aa: CASSPPSQITQYF; CDR3nt: TGTGCCAGCTCACCACCTTCACAGATAACGCAGTATTTT
j_gene: TRBJ2-2; abundance: once; d_gene: -; v_gene: TRBV29-1; CDR3aa: CSVKRIGVAGELFF; CDR3nt: TGCAGCGTTAAGCGTATAGGGGTGGCCGGGGAGCTGTTTTTT
j_gene: TRBJ1-2; abundance: -; d_gene: -; v_gene: TRBV19; CDR3aa: CASSMYQSNSYGYTF; CDR3nt: TGTGCCAGTAGTATGTATCAGAGTAACAGCTATGGCTACACCTTC
j_gene: TRBJ2-1; abundance: -; d_gene: -; v_gene: TRBV9; CDR3aa: CASSVDPRDEQFF; CDR3nt: TGTGCCAGCAGCGTAGACCCCAGGGATGAGCAGTTCTTC
j_gene: TRBJ2-4; abundance: -; d_gene: -; v_gene: TRBV7-2; CDR3aa: CASSPEGIKNIQYF; CDR3nt: TGTGCCAGCAGCCCTGAGGGTATCAAAAACATTCAGTACTTC
j_gene: TRBJ1-4; abundance: -; d_gene: -; v_gene: TRBV4-1; CDR3aa: CASSQGYITNEKLFF; CDR3nt: TGCGCCAGCAGCCAAGGCTATATCACTAATGAAAAACTGTTTTTT
j_gene: TRBJ2-1; abundance: -; d_gene: -; v_gene: TRBV7-2; CDR3aa: CASSFRSNSYNEQFF; CDR3nt: TGTGCCAGCAGCTTTCGGTCAAACTCCTACAATGAGCAGTTCTTC
j_gene: TRBJ2-5; abundance: -; d_gene: TRBD1; v_gene: TRBV6-6; CDR3aa: CASRRTGGRETQYF; CDR3nt: TGTGCCAGCAGGCGGACAGGGGGGAGGGAGACCCAGTACTTC
j_gene: TRBJ2-2; abundance: -; d_gene: TRBD1; v_gene: TRBV4-3; CDR3aa: CASSPEWTGRSGELFF; CDR3nt: TGCGCCAGCAGCCCCGAGTGGACAGGGAGGTCCGGGGAGCTGTTTTTT
j_gene: TRBJ2-2; abundance: -; d_gene: -; v_gene: TRBV4-3; CDR3aa: CASSQVGFRRGNTGELFF; CDR3nt: TGCGCCAGCAGCCAAGTTGGATTTCGGCGAGGAAACACCGGGGAGCTGTTTTTT
j_gene: TRBJ2-7; abundance: -; d_gene: TRBD1; v_gene: TRBV2; CDR3aa: CASRSGQGSTTEQYF; CDR3nt: TGTGCCAGCAGGTCCGGACAGGGGTCGACCACCGAGCAGTACTTC
j_gene: TRBJ1-1; abundance: -; d_gene: TRBD1; v_gene: TRBV6-5; CDR3aa: CASSYGTVNTEAFF; CDR3nt: TGTGCCAGCAGTTACGGGACAGTAAACACTGAAGCTTTCTTT